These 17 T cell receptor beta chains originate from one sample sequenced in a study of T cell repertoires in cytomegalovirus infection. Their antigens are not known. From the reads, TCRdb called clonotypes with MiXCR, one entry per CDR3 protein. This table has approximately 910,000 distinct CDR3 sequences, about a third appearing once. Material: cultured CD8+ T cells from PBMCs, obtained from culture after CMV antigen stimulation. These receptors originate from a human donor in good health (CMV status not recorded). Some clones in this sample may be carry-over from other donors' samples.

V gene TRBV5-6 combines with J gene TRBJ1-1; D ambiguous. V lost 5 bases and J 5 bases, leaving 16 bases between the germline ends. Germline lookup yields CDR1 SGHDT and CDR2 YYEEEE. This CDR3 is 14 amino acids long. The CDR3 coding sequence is TGTGCCAGCAGATCTACAGCCGCGGGGACTGAAGCTTTCTTT. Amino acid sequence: CASRSTAAGTEAFF.

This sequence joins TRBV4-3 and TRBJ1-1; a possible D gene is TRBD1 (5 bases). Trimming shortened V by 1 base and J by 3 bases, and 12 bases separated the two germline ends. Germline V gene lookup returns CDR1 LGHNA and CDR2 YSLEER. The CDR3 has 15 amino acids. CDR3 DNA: TGCGCCAGCAGCCAAGGATGGGGGGGGGACACTGAAGCTTTCTTT. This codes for CASSQGWGGDTEAFF.

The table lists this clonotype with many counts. The CDR3 is CASSQRGNTEAFF. The DNA of the CDR3 is TGTGCCAGCAGCCAGCGCGGGAACACTGAAGCTTTCTTT. The V call is TRBV7-6, the J call TRBJ1-1; unclear D gene. The CDR3 has 13 amino acids. V was pared by 5 bases and J by 1 base, with 8 bases between. Germline CDR1 SGHVS, CDR2 FNYEAQ.

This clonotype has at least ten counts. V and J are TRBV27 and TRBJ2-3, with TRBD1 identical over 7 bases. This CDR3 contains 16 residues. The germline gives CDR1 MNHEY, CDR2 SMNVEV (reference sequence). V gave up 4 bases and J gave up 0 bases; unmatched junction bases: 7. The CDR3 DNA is TGTGCCAGCAGTTCCGACGGGACAGTGAGCACAGATACGCAGTATTTT. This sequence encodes CASSSDGTVSTDTQYF.

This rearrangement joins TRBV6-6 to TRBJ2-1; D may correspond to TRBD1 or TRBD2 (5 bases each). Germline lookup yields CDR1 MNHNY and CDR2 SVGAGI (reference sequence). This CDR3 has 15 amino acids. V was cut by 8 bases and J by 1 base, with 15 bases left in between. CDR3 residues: CASQADNLSYNEQFF. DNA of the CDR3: TGTGCCAGCCAAGCGGACAACCTATCCTACAATGAGCAGTTCTTC.

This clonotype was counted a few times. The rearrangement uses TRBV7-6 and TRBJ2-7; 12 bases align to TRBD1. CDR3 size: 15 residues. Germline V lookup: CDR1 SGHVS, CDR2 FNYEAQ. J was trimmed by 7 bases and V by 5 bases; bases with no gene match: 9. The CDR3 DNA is TGTGCCAGCAGCCCATCGGGACAGGGGGCGGAGGAGCAGTACTTC. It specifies CASSPSGQGAEEQYF.

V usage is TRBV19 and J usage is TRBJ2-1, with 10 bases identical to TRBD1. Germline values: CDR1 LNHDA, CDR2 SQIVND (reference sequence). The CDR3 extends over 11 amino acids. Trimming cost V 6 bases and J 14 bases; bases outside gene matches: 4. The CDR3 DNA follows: TGTGCCAGTAGAGCGGGACAGGGGAAGTTCTTC. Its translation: CASRAGQGKFF.

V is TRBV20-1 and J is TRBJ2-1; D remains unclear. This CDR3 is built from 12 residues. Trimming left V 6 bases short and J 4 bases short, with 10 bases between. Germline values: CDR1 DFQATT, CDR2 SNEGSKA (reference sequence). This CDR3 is CSAWAKYNEQFF. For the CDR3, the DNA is TGCAGTGCCTGGGCTAAGTACAATGAGCAGTTCTTC.

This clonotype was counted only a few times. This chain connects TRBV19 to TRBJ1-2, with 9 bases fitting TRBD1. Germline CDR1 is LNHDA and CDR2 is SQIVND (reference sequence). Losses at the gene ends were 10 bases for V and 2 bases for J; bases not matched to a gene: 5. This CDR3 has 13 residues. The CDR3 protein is CATRQGVNYGYTF. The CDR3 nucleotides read TGTGCCACCAGACAGGGGGTGAACTATGGCTACACCTTC.

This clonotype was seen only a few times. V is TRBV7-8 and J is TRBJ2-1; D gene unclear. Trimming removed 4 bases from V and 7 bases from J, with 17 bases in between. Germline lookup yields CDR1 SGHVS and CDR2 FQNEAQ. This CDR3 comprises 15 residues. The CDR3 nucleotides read TGTGCCAGCAGCTCACTCATCCAGAACTGGAATGAGCAGTTCTTC. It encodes CASSSLIQNWNEQFF.

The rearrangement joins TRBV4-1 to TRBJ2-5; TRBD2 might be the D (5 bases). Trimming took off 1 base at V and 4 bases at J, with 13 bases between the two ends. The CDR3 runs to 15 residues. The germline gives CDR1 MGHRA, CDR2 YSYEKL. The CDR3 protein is CASSQGTSMGETQYF. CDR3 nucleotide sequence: TGCGCCAGCAGCCAAGGAACTAGTATGGGAGAGACCCAGTACTTC.

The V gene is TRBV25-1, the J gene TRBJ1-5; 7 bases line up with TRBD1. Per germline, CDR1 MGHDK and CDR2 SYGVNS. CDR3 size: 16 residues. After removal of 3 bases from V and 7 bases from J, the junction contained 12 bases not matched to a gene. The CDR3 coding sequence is TGTGCCAGCAGTGACAGGGACAGTTGGGGAATCCAGCCCCAGCATTTT. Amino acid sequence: CASSDRDSWGIQPQHF.

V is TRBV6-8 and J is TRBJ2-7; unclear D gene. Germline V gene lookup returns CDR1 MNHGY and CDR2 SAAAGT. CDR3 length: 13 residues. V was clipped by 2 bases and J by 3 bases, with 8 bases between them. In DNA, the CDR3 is TGTGCCAGCAGTTACGCCCCGATCTACGAGCAGTACTTC. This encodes CASSYAPIYEQYF.

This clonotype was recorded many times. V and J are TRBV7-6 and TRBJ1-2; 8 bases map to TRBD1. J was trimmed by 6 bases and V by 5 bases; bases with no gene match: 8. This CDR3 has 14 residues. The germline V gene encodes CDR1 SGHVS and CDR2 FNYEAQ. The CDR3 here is CASSPYRGEDGYTF. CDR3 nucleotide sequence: TGTGCCAGCAGCCCATACAGGGGGGAAGATGGCTACACCTTC.

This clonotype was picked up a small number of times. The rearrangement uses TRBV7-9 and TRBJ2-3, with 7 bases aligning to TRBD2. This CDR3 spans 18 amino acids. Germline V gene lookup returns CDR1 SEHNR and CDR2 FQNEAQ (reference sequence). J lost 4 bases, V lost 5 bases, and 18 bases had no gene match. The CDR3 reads CASSRTSVRFPISDTQYF. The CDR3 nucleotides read TGTGCCAGCAGCCGCACTAGCGTCAGATTCCCCATATCAGATACGCAGTATTTT.

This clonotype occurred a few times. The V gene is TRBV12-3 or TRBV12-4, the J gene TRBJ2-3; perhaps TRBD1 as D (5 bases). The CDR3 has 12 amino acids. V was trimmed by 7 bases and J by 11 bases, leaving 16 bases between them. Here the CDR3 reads CASTLGPWEQYF. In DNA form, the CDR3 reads TGTGCCAGCACCCTGGGGCCGTGGGAGCAGTATTTT.

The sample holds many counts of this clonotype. The CDR3 is CASSSPRGENTEAFF. The DNA of the CDR3 is TGTGCCAGCAGCTCCCCCCGGGGAGAGAACACTGAAGCTTTCTTT. The chain has TRBV7-6 and TRBJ1-1; D gene unclear. Looked up from germline, CDR1 is SGHVS and CDR2 is FNYEAQ. Deletions cut 4 bases from V and 1 base from J, with 13 bases between. This CDR3 region has 15 residues.